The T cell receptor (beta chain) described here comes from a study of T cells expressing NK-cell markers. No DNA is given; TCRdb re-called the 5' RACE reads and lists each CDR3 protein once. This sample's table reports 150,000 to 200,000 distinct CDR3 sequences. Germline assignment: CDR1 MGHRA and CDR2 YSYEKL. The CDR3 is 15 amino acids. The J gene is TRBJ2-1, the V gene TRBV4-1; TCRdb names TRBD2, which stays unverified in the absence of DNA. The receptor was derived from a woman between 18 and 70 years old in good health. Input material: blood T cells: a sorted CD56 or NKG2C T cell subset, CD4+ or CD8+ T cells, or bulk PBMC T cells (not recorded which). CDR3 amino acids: CASSQDLAAYNEQFF.